Listed here are 14 T cell receptor beta chains from one sample, sequenced in a study of identical twins' blood T cells. Each CDR3 protein gets one entry after TCRdb re-called the 5' RACE reads with MiXCR. The table has a few hundred thousand distinct CDR3 sequences, roughly 30% seen once. The sample consisted of PBMCs. These receptors were obtained from a woman aged 18-49 years in good health.

The rearrangement uses TRBV7-2 and TRBJ1-4; TRBD1 agrees at 8 bases. Germline CDR1 reads SGHTA; CDR2 reads FQGNSA. V lost 5 bases and J lost 8; bases outside the gene matches: 13. CDR3 length: 16 amino acids. The CDR3 DNA is TGTGCCAGCAGCCTCTCCGGCAGGGGGCGTTGGGAAAAACTGTTTTTT. It encodes CASSLSGRGRWEKLFF. Full variable domain (outside the CDR3, taken from reference TRBV7-2 and TRBJ1-4): GAGVSQSPSNKVTEKGKDVELRCDPISGHTALYWYRQSLGQGLEFLIYFQGNSAPDKSGLPSDRFSAERTGGSVSTLTIQRTQQEDSAVYLCASSLSGRGRWEKLFFGSGTQLSVL.

This clonotype was recorded many times. V usage is TRBV2 and J usage is TRBJ1-4; no firm D call. The germline CDR1 and CDR2 sequences are SNHLY and FYNNEI. Trimming cost V 7 bases and J 3 bases, with 12 bases left between them. This CDR3 is 14 amino acids long. The CDR3 coding sequence is TGTGCCAGCAATCGACTGCCCTCTAATGAAAAACTGTTTTTT. Translation gives CASNRLPSNEKLFF.

The chain recombines TRBV25-1 with TRBJ2-2; a weak D match, TRBD1 (6 bases). The CDR3 runs to 16 residues. The ends were cut back, 7 bases at V and 2 bases at J, with 17 bases in the middle. In germline, CDR1 is MGHDK, CDR2 SYGVNS. The CDR3 DNA follows: TGTGCCAGCATAGACCCACCGGGACAAAACACCGGGGAGCTGTTTTTT. Its translation: CASIDPPGQNTGELFF.

This clonotype turned up a few times. A much more abundant neighbour one base away suggests this may be a read error. The chain carries TRBV28 and TRBJ2-7; a weak D match, TRBD2 (5 bases). The length of the CDR3 is 12 residues. Germline V gene data show CDR1 as MDHEN and CDR2 as SYDVKM. The DNA for the CDR3 is TGTGCCAGCAGTATCGGAGGTTACGAGCAGTGCTTC. Its protein is CASSIGGYEQCF.

This sequence joins TRBV3-1 and TRBJ1-4; D is undetermined. V was clipped by 3 bases and J by 7 bases, with 12 bases between them. The CDR3 is 14 residues long. Germline CDR1 and CDR2: LGHDT and YNNKEL (reference sequence). DNA of the CDR3: TGTGCCAGCAGCCACCCCAGAAGTGGTGAAAAACTGTTTTTT. Translating gives CASSHPRSGEKLFF.

This clonotype was seen once. The junction differs from germline at one of its ends, possibly a read error. The V gene is TRBV2, the J gene TRBJ2-1; D is possibly TRBD1 (6 bases). The CDR3 consists of 15 residues. Germline CDR1 is SNHLY and CDR2 is FYNNEI. CDR3 bases: TGTGCCAGCAGTGAAACCAGGGGCTCCTACAATGAGCGGTTCTTC. Protein: CASSETRGSYNERFF. The full variable domain, rest sourced from reference TRBV2 and TRBJ2-1, is EPEVTQTPSHQVTQMGQEVILRCVPISNHLYFYWYRQILGQKVEFLVSFYNNEISEKSEIFDDQFSVERPDGSNFTLKIRSTKLEDSAMYFCASSETRGSYNERFFGPGTRLTVL.

The rearrangement joins TRBV4-2 to TRBJ2-5; no definite D call. The V and J ends lost 3 bases and 5 bases respectively, with 7 bases between them. Germline assignment: CDR1 LGHNA and CDR2 YNFKEQ. The CDR3 runs to 12 residues. CDR3 in DNA: TGTGCCAGCAGCCAGCGGATGGAGACCCAGTACTTC. Its translation is CASSQRMETQYF.

The chain has TRBV3-1 and TRBJ2-3; D is unclear. The CDR3 spans 16 residues. Trimming pared 1 base from V and 0 bases from J, leaving 11 bases between. Per germline, CDR1 LGHDT and CDR2 YNNKEL (reference sequence). CDR3 DNA: TGTGCCAGCAGCCAAGTAGTCACCCGGAGCACAGATACGCAGTATTTT. As protein: CASSQVVTRSTDTQYF.

This clonotype occurred a few times. The chain combines TRBV2 with TRBJ1-4; D uncertain. Trimming pared 5 bases from V and 8 bases from J, leaving 9 bases between. The germline V gene encodes CDR1 SNHLY and CDR2 FYNNEI. The CDR3 extends over 12 amino acids. CDR3: CASSWVAEKLFF. DNA for the CDR3: TGTGCCAGCAGTTGGGTAGCGGAAAAACTGTTTTTT.

The CDR3 DNA sequence: TGCAGTGCTGAGGCCGGACAGGGATTAAACACTGAAGCTTTCTTT. Translated: CSAEAGQGLNTEAFF. J is TRBJ1-1 and V is TRBV20-1; 8 nucleotides align to TRBD1. The CDR3 is 15 amino acids. CDR1 and CDR2 from the germline V gene are DFQATT and SNEGSKA (reference sequence). Germline trimming cut 5 bases from V and 2 bases from J; bases unmatched to any gene: 10.

This clonotype has more than one count but fewer than ten. In DNA, the CDR3 is TGTGCCAGCAGTTATGGGACACCGAACACCGGGGAGCTGTTTTTT. This sequence encodes CASSYGTPNTGELFF. The chain has TRBV6-5 and TRBJ2-2, with TRBD1 as a possible D gene (6 bases). This CDR3 is built from 15 residues. Germline V gives CDR1 MNHEY, CDR2 SVGAGI. V lost 3 bases to trimming and J lost 0 bases, with 8 bases between them.

The chain links TRBV10-3 to TRBJ1-4; possibly TRBD1 for D (5 bases). V lost 3 bases and J lost 6, with 8 bases in between. CDR1 ENHRY and CDR2 SYGVKD come from the germline V gene. The CDR3 is 13 residues long. CDR3 sequence (DNA): TGTGCCATCAGTGATGGGGGGGATGAAAAACTGTTTTTT. This gives the protein CAISDGGDEKLFF.

The rearrangement uses TRBV7-2 and TRBJ2-1; no definite D call. Deletions cut 2 bases from V and 4 bases from J, with 12 bases between. There are 15 residues in the CDR3. Per germline, CDR1 SGHTA and CDR2 FQGNSA. The CDR3 protein is CASSLLPDSYNEQFF. As DNA, the CDR3 is TGTGCCAGCAGCTTATTGCCGGATTCATACAATGAGCAGTTCTTC.

CDR3 amino acids: CANSLRLNQFF. The CDR3 coding sequence is TGTGCCAACAGCCTTCGACTAAATCAGTTCTTC. This sequence joins TRBV12-3 or TRBV12-4 and TRBJ2-1; D may be TRBD2 (5 bases). The CDR3 runs 11 residues. V was clipped by 10 bases and J by 13 bases, with 17 bases between them.